This T cell receptor (beta chain) was identified during a study of immune evolution from preneoplasia to lung adenocarcinoma. Study results and caveats: Compared with EGFR-mutant or double wild-type lesions, KRAS-mutant nodules were more clonal. Later-stage lesions seemingly showed higher T cell density and diversity than normal lung.

As concerns this clone: Its specificity is unknown.

Between about 2014 and 2018, patients underwent resection in Japan or China. The data were produced by immunoSEQ multiplex PCR, yet TCRdb's version contains in-frame clones alone and is incomplete. The top ten clones hold under 8% of a sample with around 6,200 clones, 65% to 80% of them seen once. The CDR3 spans 14 residues. Germline lookup yields CDR1 MDHEN and CDR2 SYDVKM. The V gene lost 3 bases and the J gene lost 3 bases, with 8 bases spanning the gap. The receptor was derived from a person aged 50-69 years with lung adenocarcinoma. Source material: FFPE minimally invasive lung adenocarcinoma tissue. The chain carries TRBV28 and TRBJ1-4; D is ambiguous. The CDR3 DNA is TGTGCCAGCAGTTTTCGGACCCCTAATGAAAAACTGTTTTTT. As protein: CASSFRTPNEKLFF. The whole variable domain, filled in from reference TRBV28 and TRBJ1-4, reads DVKVTQSSRYLVKRTGEKVFLECVQDMDHENMFWYRQDPGLGLRLIYFSYDVKMKEKGDIPEGYSVSREKKERFSLILESASTNQTSMYLCASSFRTPNEKLFFGSGTQLSVL.